This T cell receptor (beta chain) derives from a study of response to subunit inactivated influenza vaccine. Study conclusions and caveats: The authors put forward the suggestion that each seasonal influenza vaccination may bring in only a limited number of new T cells.

Trimming shortened V by 0 bases and J by 2 bases, and 13 bases separated the two germline ends. The CDR3 is made up of 15 amino acids. CDR1 is GTSNPN and CDR2 is SVGIG in the germline V gene (reference sequence). On this clonotype: Its specificity is unknown.

TCRdb reanalysed the RT-PCR reads using MiXCR and keeps one entry per CDR3 protein. The sample carries 750,000 to 850,000 distinct CDR3 sequences, approximately 17% recorded once. The sequences come from PBMCs from blood, collected 4 to 6 days after vaccination. This sequence was found in a man aged 50 to 60 who received an inactivated influenza vaccine. The chain employs TRBV30 and TRBJ2-5; D is uncertain. CDR3 region: CAWSVSLGIQETQYF. For the CDR3, the DNA is TGTGCCTGGAGTGTATCCCTGGGAATACAAGAGACCCAGTACTTC.